A selection of T cell receptor beta chains follows, all from one sample in a study of blood T cell repertoires in COVID-19. Produced via immunoSEQ multiplex PCR; TCRdb's table is partial and in-frame only. The sample has 45,000 to 55,000 clones, roughly 80% seen once. Input material: peripheral blood. The receptors were gathered from a human donor in a cohort sampled during active COVID-19. Each CDR3 is given with its conserved first and last residue. A D gene is named only where the DNA matches it firmly.

D,J,V,CDR3
-,TRBJ2-7,TRBV2,CASSGQGLYEQYF
TRBD1,TRBJ2-7,TRBV5-4,CASSLPGQATNEQYF
-,TRBJ1-5,TRBV10-3,CAISGQAPDSNQPQHF
TRBD1,TRBJ1-1,TRBV18,CASSPQGVNTEAFF
TRBD1,TRBJ1-5,TRBV19,CASSRQGADQPQHF
-,TRBJ1-1,TRBV27,CASSPTMNTEAFF
-,TRBJ1-5,TRBV5-6,CASQLYRSNQPQHF
TRBD2,TRBJ2-2,TRBV5-1,CASSERGGRSGELFF
TRBD1,TRBJ2-7,TRBV3-1/TRBV3-2,CASSQAGGTGRYEQYF
TRBD2,TRBJ2-7,TRBV28,CASSFGLAGQYF
-,TRBJ2-5,TRBV3-1/TRBV3-2,CASSHRETQYF
-,TRBJ2-2,TRBV29-1,CSGGVFDGELFF
-,TRBJ1-4,TRBV27,CASSLFGGANEKLFF
-,TRBJ2-2,TRBV18,CASSPSTGTRTGELFF
TRBD1,TRBJ1-2,TRBV7-2,CASSFRQGDGYTF